Below, 30 T cell receptor beta chains from the same sample are listed, as sequenced in a study of T cells in Graves' hyperthyroidism and ophthalmopathy. Researchers amplified the TCR beta CDR3 regions from RNA transcripts. HTBI primers were used for first-round RT-PCR of the TCR CDR3. TCRdb re-called the multiplex PCR reads with MiXCR, one entry per CDR3 protein. This repertoire shows some 360,000 distinct CDR3 sequences, 15% to 20% found once; its top ten account for around 16%. The specimen sequenced was blood. The receptors shown here come from a woman aged 40 to 50 with Graves' ophthalmopathy.

This clonotype has ten or more counts. This chain connects TRBV2 to TRBJ2-7; 7 bases fit TRBD2. The length of the CDR3 is 14 residues. V shed 10 bases, J shed 1 base, and the junction held 10 bases outside the gene matches. Germline loops: CDR1 SNHLY, CDR2 FYNNEI. The CDR3 region has the DNA TGTGCCACGCGACCGGGAGGTGGATCCTACGAGCAGTACTTC. Translating gives CATRPGGGSYEQYF.

This clonotype was counted ten times or more. The genes are TRBV6-1 and TRBJ1-2; TRBD1 is a possible D gene (5 bases). The V end was cut by 6 bases, the J end by 7 bases, with 15 bases between. CDR1 and CDR2 from the germline V gene are MNHNS and SASEGT. This CDR3 contains 13 residues. This chain's CDR3 is CASRGPGTFGYTF. The DNA of the CDR3 is TGTGCCAGCAGAGGTCCCGGGACGTTTGGCTACACCTTC.

V is TRBV11-1 and J is TRBJ2-7; 8 bases fit TRBD2. This CDR3 is built from 19 residues. The junction had 20 bases not matched to a gene; V was cut back by 4 bases and J by 3 bases. Germline lookup yields CDR1 SGHAT and CDR2 FQDESV (reference sequence). In nucleotides, the CDR3 is TGTGCCAGCAGCTCAATCGGTCAGGGCCGCGGCGGGAGGAACTACGAGCAGTACTTC. It translates to CASSSIGQGRGGRNYEQYF.

This clonotype was seen many times. The gene calls are TRBV15 and TRBJ1-5, with 8 bases aligning to TRBD1. V dropped 7 bases and J dropped 0; count of bases not matched to a gene: 5. The CDR3 loop spans 15 amino acids. The V gene's germline CDR1 is LNHNV and CDR2 YYDKDF (reference sequence). The CDR3 sequence: CATKDRGYSNQPQHF. The CDR3 bases are TGTGCCACCAAAGACAGGGGATATAGCAATCAGCCCCAGCATTTT.

This clonotype was observed at least ten times. The chain has TRBV6-5 and TRBJ2-7; D remains unclear. There are 17 residues in the CDR3. Trimming removed 1 base at V and 0 bases at J, with 16 bases between. The V gene's germline CDR1 is MNHEY and CDR2 SVGAGI. Written as DNA, the CDR3 is TGTGCCAGCAGTTACTTTGGCTCCGCAGGTAGCTCCTACGAGCAGTACTTC. Translation: CASSYFGSAGSSYEQYF.

This rearrangement joins TRBV11-1 to TRBJ1-1, with D possibly being TRBD1 (6 bases). V shed 0 bases and J shed 1 base, with 12 bases lying between them. The CDR3 sequence is 16 residues long. Looked up from germline, CDR1 is SGHAT and CDR2 is FQDESV (reference sequence). CDR3 sequence: CASSLAWTVQNTEAFF. CDR3 DNA sequence: TGTGCCAGCAGCTTAGCCTGGACAGTCCAGAACACTGAAGCTTTCTTT.

The chain uses TRBV18 and TRBJ1-1; tentative D call: TRBD1 (5 bases). CDR3 size: 15 residues. Germline CDR1 KGHSH, CDR2 LQKENI. Deletions cut 6 bases from V and 1 base from J, with 15 bases between. CDR3 in amino acids: CASSMRGVWNTEAFF. CDR3 DNA: TGTGCCAGCTCTATGCGGGGCGTTTGGAACACTGAAGCTTTCTTT. Full variable domain (missing parts from reference TRBV18 and TRBJ1-1): NAGVMQNPRHLVRRRGQEARLRCSPMKGHSHVYWYRQLPEEGLKFMVYLQKENIIDESGMPKERFSAEFPKEGPSILRIQQVVRGDSAAYFCASSMRGVWNTEAFFGQGTRLTVV.

As to this clonotype: A much larger clone is a single base away; this may be a read error. The rearrangement links TRBV4-2 to TRBJ2-3; D gene ambiguous. The CDR3 contains 15 residues. Looked up from germline, CDR1 is LGHNA and CDR2 is YNFKEQ. The germline V and J ends were trimmed by 0 bases and 2 bases, with 9 bases remaining between them. CDR3 amino acids: CASSQEYGVTDTQYF. The DNA for the CDR3 is TGTGCCAGCAGCCAAGAGTATGGGGTCACAGATACGCAGTATTTT.

V is TRBV6-1 and J is TRBJ2-7; 12 bases fit TRBD1. The CDR3 has 13 amino acids. The germline CDR1 and CDR2 sequences are MNHNS and SASEGT. V dropped 5 bases and J dropped 9; count of bases not matched to a gene: 5. The CDR3 reads CASSRDRGLTQYF. The DNA of the CDR3 is TGTGCCAGCAGTAGGGACAGGGGGCTTACGCAGTACTTC.

This clonotype was found many times. This chain links TRBV6-5 with TRBJ1-1; D gene ambiguous. The CDR3 contains 13 residues. Trimming took off 4 bases at V and 0 bases at J, with 6 bases between the two ends. CDR1 is MNHEY and CDR2 is SVGAGI in the germline V gene. The CDR3 loop reads CASSSSLNTEAFF. The CDR3 region has the DNA TGTGCCAGCAGTTCTTCCCTGAACACTGAAGCTTTCTTT.

This clonotype was counted many times. This chain uses TRBV29-1 with TRBJ1-1, with unresolved D. Germline V CDR1 and CDR2: SQVTM, ANQGSEA. The CDR3 runs 12 residues. V was shortened by 2 bases and J by 2 bases, with 6 bases between the two germline ends. The CDR3, as DNA: TGCAGCGTTGAATTAGCAAACACTGAAGCTTTCTTT. Its protein product is CSVELANTEAFF.

This clonotype came up many times. V is TRBV5-1 and J is TRBJ1-6, with 9 bases lining up with TRBD1. The CDR3 sequence is 16 residues long. Germline lookup yields CDR1 SGHRS and CDR2 YFSETQ. Losses at the gene ends were 4 bases for V and 7 bases for J; bases not matched to a gene: 9. In DNA form, the CDR3 reads TGCGCCAGCAGCCAAGGACAGGGGTCGACGAATTCACCCCTCCACTTT. This codes for CASSQGQGSTNSPLHF. Combining the CDR3 with reference TRBV5-1 and TRBJ1-6 gives the whole variable domain KAGVTQTPRYLIKTRGQQVTLSCSPISGHRSVSWYQQTPGQGLQFLFEYFSETQRNKGNFPGRFSGRQFSNSRSEMNVSTLELGDSALYLCASSQGQGSTNSPLHFGNGTRLTVT.

This clonotype was detected a few times. The chain is built from TRBV18 and TRBJ2-7, with D possibly being TRBD2 (5 bases). CDR3 length: 16 amino acids. V was pared by 6 bases and J by 0 bases, with 18 bases between. Germline V gene lookup returns CDR1 KGHSH and CDR2 LQKENI. The CDR3 protein is CASSPDEGSSSYEQYF. Written as DNA, the CDR3 is TGTGCCAGCTCCCCGGACGAGGGATCAAGCTCCTACGAGCAGTACTTC.

In its sample, this clonotype was seen many times. The chain has TRBV30 and TRBJ2-7; D possibly matches TRBD1 or TRBD2 (5 bases each). CDR1 GTSNPN and CDR2 SVGIG come from the germline V gene (reference sequence). Trimming left V 1 base short and J 3 bases short, with 10 bases between. This CDR3 has 13 residues. The chain's CDR3 is CAWSAWDGYEQYF. In DNA, the CDR3 is TGTGCCTGGAGTGCCTGGGACGGCTACGAGCAGTACTTC.

The chain couples TRBV28 to TRBJ2-7; 10 bases fit TRBD1. The CDR3 length is 17 residues. The V gene end was trimmed by 5 bases and the J gene end by 2 bases; junction bases not matched to a gene: 12. CDR1 and CDR2 (germline): MDHEN, SYDVKM. The CDR3 sequence: CASSPIPGQGLTYEQYF. The CDR3 DNA reads as TGTGCCAGCAGTCCGATACCGGGACAGGGGCTTACCTACGAGCAGTACTTC. The whole variable domain, remainder taken from reference TRBV28 and TRBJ2-7, is DVKVTQSSRYLVKRTGEKVFLECVQDMDHENMFWYRQDPGLGLRLIYFSYDVKMKEKGDIPEGYSVSREKKERFSLILESASTNQTSMYLCASSPIPGQGLTYEQYFGPGTRLTVT.

This clonotype showed up many times. The gene calls are TRBV12-3 or TRBV12-4 and TRBJ2-7; tentative D call: TRBD2 (5 bases). The V gene lost 1 base and the J gene lost 2 bases, with 18 bases spanning the gap. The CDR3 spans 17 residues. CDR3 sequence reads: CASSLGRIASRAYEQYF. The CDR3 DNA reads as TGTGCCAGCAGTTTAGGCCGAATCGCTAGCCGAGCCTACGAGCAGTACTTC.

This clonotype was counted at least ten times. Germline and junction disagree at one end, which may indicate a read error. The chain joins TRBV15 to TRBJ2-2; TRBD1 or TRBD2 may be the D gene (5 bases each). The CDR3 spans 15 residues. The germline gives CDR1 LNHNV, CDR2 YYDKDF (reference sequence). The CDR3: CAASREIGGTGELFF. CDR3 bases: TGTGCCGCCAGCAGAGAGATTGGGGGTACCGGGGAGCTGTTTTTT.

This clonotype has at least ten counts. This rearrangement joins TRBV3-1 to TRBJ2-7; D gene unclear. The germline CDR1 and CDR2 sequences are LGHDT and YNNKEL (reference sequence). The ends were cut back, 5 bases at V and 0 bases at J, with 14 bases in the middle. The length of the CDR3 is 15 residues. The CDR3 region is CASSATSGFSYEQYF. The CDR3, as DNA: TGTGCCAGCAGCGCAACGAGTGGGTTCTCCTACGAGCAGTACTTC.

This clonotype came up many times. This chain connects TRBV11-1 to TRBJ2-7, with 9 nucleotides matching TRBD1. Trimming took 5 bases from V and 6 from J; bases not matched to a gene: 14. The CDR3 contains 16 residues. Germline CDR1 reads SGHAT; CDR2 reads FQDESV (reference sequence). The CDR3 is CASSTTSRQGVSEQYF. CDR3 coding DNA: TGTGCCAGCAGCACTACCTCACGACAGGGGGTGTCCGAGCAGTACTTC. Variable domain in full (rest from reference TRBV11-1 and TRBJ2-7): EAEVAQSPRYKITEKSQAVAFWCDPISGHATLYWYRQILGQGPELLVQFQDESVVDDSQLPKDRFSAERLKGVDSTLKIQPAELGDSAMYLCASSTTSRQGVSEQYFGPGTRLTVT.

In its sample, this clonotype was seen many times. The chain recombines TRBV20-1 with TRBJ2-5, with D unresolved. CDR3 size: 11 residues. Looked up from germline, CDR1 is DFQATT and CDR2 is SNEGSKA (reference sequence). V lost 5 bases and J 3 bases, leaving 7 bases between the germline ends. The CDR3 coding sequence is TGCAGTGCTTCCGGAAAAGAGACCCAGTACTTC. Protein product: CSASGKETQYF.

DNA for the CDR3: TGCAGTGCTGGTTCGGACAGGAAGGGGACTGAAGCTTTCTTT. This codes for CSAGSDRKGTEAFF. The chain combines TRBV20-1 with TRBJ1-1, with TRBD1 identical over 7 bases. The trim removed 5 bases at V and 5 bases at J, leaving 11 bases unmatched. This CDR3 is built from 14 residues. Germline assignment: CDR1 DFQATT and CDR2 SNEGSKA (reference sequence).

The chain has TRBV29-1 and TRBJ1-2; maybe TRBD1 (6 bases). The CDR3 totals 12 residues. Looked up from germline, CDR1 is SQVTM and CDR2 is ANQGSEA. The V end was cut by 6 bases, the J end by 8 bases, with 16 bases between. CDR3 in amino acids: CSVLQGGDGYTF. The CDR3 coding sequence is TGCAGCGTCCTACAGGGAGGGGACGGCTACACCTTC.

This clonotype was seen at least ten times. V and J are TRBV6-5 and TRBJ1-5, with 7 positions matching TRBD1. The CDR3 is 16 residues long. The V segment lost 4 bases and the J segment 5 bases; nucleotides outside the gene matches: 11. Germline V lookup: CDR1 MNHEY, CDR2 SVGAGI. The CDR3 protein is CASSSSSRDRYQPQHF. CDR3 DNA sequence: TGTGCCAGCAGTTCATCGTCCCGGGACAGATATCAGCCCCAGCATTTT.

This clonotype was seen many times. The gene calls are TRBV11-2 and TRBJ2-7; D not resolved. Per the germline V gene, CDR1 is SGHAT and CDR2 is FQNNGV. The CDR3 contains 13 residues. Trimming shortened V by 6 bases and J by 3 bases, and 12 bases separated the two germline ends. The CDR3, as DNA: TGTGCCAGCAGATCCACTCGAGTCTACGAGCAGTACTTC. It encodes CASRSTRVYEQYF.

This clonotype was seen at least ten times. V and J are TRBV12-3 or TRBV12-4 and TRBJ1-1, with 7 bases fitting TRBD1. There are 11 residues in the CDR3. V dropped 6 bases and J dropped 7; count of bases not matched to a gene: 2. CDR3 sequence reads: CASSRQGEAFF. In DNA form, the CDR3 reads TGTGCCAGCAGCCGACAGGGTGAAGCTTTCTTT.

This sequence joins TRBV6-2 or TRBV6-3 and TRBJ2-5; the D gene could be TRBD1 or TRBD2 (6 bases each). CDR3 size: 14 residues. Germline lookup yields CDR1 MNHEY and CDR2 SVGEGT. Deletions cut 6 bases from V and 4 bases from J, with 15 bases between. The CDR3 DNA follows: TGTGCCAGCAGCTTTTGGGGGGCACGAGAGACCCAGTACTTC. Its protein is CASSFWGARETQYF.

This clonotype was recorded at least ten times. This chain links TRBV7-9 with TRBJ2-5, with 12 nucleotides matching TRBD1. The CDR3 loop spans 16 amino acids. V was clipped by 4 bases and J by 5 bases; unmatched bases: 8. The germline V gene encodes CDR1 SEHNR and CDR2 FQNEAQ (reference sequence). Here the CDR3 DNA reads TGTGCCAGCAGCTCCCAGGGACAGGGGGCGCGGGAGACCCAGTACTTC. Encoded protein: CASSSQGQGARETQYF.

This clonotype showed up many times. The CDR3 spells CASSGGTGGFANIQYF. The CDR3 region has the DNA TGTGCCAGCAGTGGTGGGACAGGGGGATTCGCGAACATTCAGTACTTC. This chain links TRBV6-1 with TRBJ2-4; 11 bases line up with TRBD1. In germline, CDR1 is MNHNS, CDR2 SASEGT. This CDR3 spans 16 amino acids. After removal of 4 bases from V and 7 bases from J, the junction contained 9 bases not matched to a gene.

Ten or more counts support this clonotype. The chain has TRBV5-1 and TRBJ2-2; D is perhaps TRBD2 (6 bases). The V and J ends lost 2 bases and 1 base respectively, with 12 bases between them. Germline assignment: CDR1 SGHRS and CDR2 YFSETQ. The CDR3 has 16 residues. The CDR3 spells CASSLFGSMNTGELFF. Written as DNA, the CDR3 is TGCGCCAGCAGCTTATTCGGGAGTATGAACACCGGGGAGCTGTTTTTT.

This clonotype was seen many times. The J gene is TRBJ2-6, the V gene TRBV12-3 or TRBV12-4; 7 nucleotides match TRBD1. With 5 bases clipped from V and 2 bases from J, the junction kept 3 bases outside the gene matches. The CDR3 length is 15 residues. The CDR3 protein is CASSPTGTGANVLTF. The CDR3 DNA sequence: TGTGCCAGCAGTCCGACAGGGACTGGGGCCAACGTCCTGACTTTC.